The rows below give T cell receptor beta chains drawn from one sample of a study of blood T cell repertoires in COVID-19. This table comes from immunoSEQ multiplex PCR, and its TCRdb copy is limited to in-frame clones, with some not included. Seen here are some 450,000 clones, approximately 88% observed once, and the top ten hold around 13%. The sequenced material came from peripheral blood. The origin of the receptors is a woman between 45 and 65 years old with COVID-19, enrolled during active disease. CDR3s include the opening cysteine and the closing phenylalanine or tryptophan. D genes are given only for firm matches. A row's size may be missing; if present it is once, few, many or a size class.

d_call | clone_size | j_call | v_call | cdr3_nt | cdr3_aa
TRBD1 | few | TRBJ2-3 | TRBV18 | TGTGCCAGCTCACCAGGACAGGGGACAGATACGCAGTATTTT | CASSPGQGTDTQYF
TRBD1 | NA | TRBJ1-1 | TRBV14 | TGTGCCAGCAGCCGCAACAGGGGCAGCACTGAAGCTTTCTTT | CASSRNRGSTEAFF
NA | NA | TRBJ1-3 | TRBV10-3 | TGTGCCATCAGTGAGATCGCAGGCTTTACTGGAAACACCATATATTTT | CAISEIAGFTGNTIYF
TRBD1 | NA | TRBJ2-2 | TRBV5-1 | TGCGCCAGCAGCTTTACAGGGGGGACCGGGGAGCTGTTTTTT | CASSFTGGTGELFF
TRBD2 | NA | TRBJ2-1 | TRBV7-6 | TGTGCCAGCAGCCGAGCGGGGTACAATGAGCAGTTCTTC | CASSRAGYNEQFF
TRBD1 | NA | TRBJ1-2 | TRBV7-9 | TGTGCCAGCAGCTTAAAAGGGGGACAGGGCCTGGCCTATGGCTACACCTTC | CASSLKGGQGLAYGYTF
TRBD2 | NA | TRBJ2-3 | TRBV4-1 | TGCGCCAGCAGCCAAGATCGGCGACTAGCGGAGGACACAGATACGCAGTATTTT | CASSQDRRLAEDTDTQYF
TRBD1 | NA | TRBJ1-2 | TRBV19 | TGTGCCAGTATCCCAAACGGTGGGGGGACAGGCGTCGGTGGCTACACCTTC | CASIPNGGGTGVGGYTF
NA | few | TRBJ1-5 | TRBV24-1 | TGTGCCACCAGTGAGAGTGGCAATCAGCCCCAGCATTTT | CATSESGNQPQHF
NA | NA | TRBJ2-6 | TRBV9 | TGTGCCAGCAGCGTATTACGGGGAACTGGGGCCAACGTCCTGACTTTC | CASSVLRGTGANVLTF
NA | NA | TRBJ1-6 | TRBV28 | TGTGCCAGCAGTTTAGTCGGGGGGCACTCACCCCTCCACTTT | CASSLVGGHSPLHF
NA | few | TRBJ1-1 | TRBV11-2 | TGTGCCAGCAGCTTATACAGGGACACTGAAGCTTTCTTT | CASSLYRDTEAFF
NA | NA | TRBJ2-3 | TRBV11-2 | TGTGCCAGCAGTGGGAAAGGGAGTTCTTATTTT | CASSGKGSSYF
TRBD2 | NA | TRBJ2-1 | TRBV6-4 | TGTGCCAGCTCAATGGGGCTAGCGGGGGGGCCGGATGAGCAGTTCTTC | CASSMGLAGGPDEQFF
NA | NA | TRBJ2-1 | TRBV27 | TGTGCCAGCAGTGCCTTCCCAGGGGCCCTTGGAAATGAGCAGTTCTTC | CASSAFPGALGNEQFF
NA | once | TRBJ1-1 | TRBV5-4 | TGTGCCAGCAGCGAACCGGGAGGCGGGTGGACTGAAGCTTTCTTT | CASSEPGGGWTEAFF
TRBD2 | NA | TRBJ2-2 | TRBV7-7 | TGTGCCAGCAGCCCGACTAGCGGGGGTGTCGGGGAGCTGTTTTTT | CASSPTSGGVGELFF
NA | NA | TRBJ1-5 | TRBV13 | TGTGCCAGCAGCGGGGGGGGGAGCAATCAGCCCCAGCATTTT | CASSGGGSNQPQHF
NA | NA | TRBJ2-3 | TRBV7-2 | TGTGCCAGCAGCTTCTCGACAGCCACAGATACGCAGTATTTT | CASSFSTATDTQYF
NA | NA | TRBJ1-6 | TRBV6-6 | TGTGCCAGCGGCAGGGATAATTCACCCCTCCACTTT | CASGRDNSPLHF
TRBD2 | NA | TRBJ2-7 | TRBV6-4 | TGTGCCAGCAGTCACCAAAGCGGGGGGGCCATCTACGAGCAGTACTTC | CASSHQSGGAIYEQYF
TRBD1 | NA | TRBJ1-1 | TRBV5-1 | TGCGCCAGCAGCCACAACAGGGGTGAGGCTGAAGCTTTCTTT | CASSHNRGEAEAFF
TRBD1 | NA | TRBJ2-5 | TRBV2 | TGTGCCAGCAGGACCCAGGGGGCAAGCGAAGAGACCCAGTACTTC | CASRTQGASEETQYF
NA | NA | TRBJ2-7 | TRBV2 | TGTGCCAGCAGCCCCGCAGATGTCGAGCAGTACTTC | CASSPADVEQYF
NA | NA | TRBJ2-7 | TRBV30 | TGTGCCTGGAGTGGTGGTCCTTCCTACTCCTACGAGCAGTACTTC | CAWSGGPSYSYEQYF
TRBD1 | NA | TRBJ2-7 | TRBV14 | TGTGCCAGCAGCCACACAGGGGTTGTAAAGTACTTC | CASSHTGVVKYF
TRBD2 | NA | TRBJ2-2 | TRBV9 | TGTGCCAGCAGCGCCAAGCGGGGGGCGAACACCGGGGAGCTGTTTTTT | CASSAKRGANTGELFF
NA | NA | TRBJ1-4 | TRBV11-2 | TGTGCCAGCAGCTCAGGGACTTTTGCAACTAATGAAAAACTGTTTTTT | CASSSGTFATNEKLFF
NA | NA | TRBJ1-6 | TRBV4-1 | TGCGCCAGCAGTCAAATCGATCGCGGGTATTCACCCCTCCACTTT | CASSQIDRGYSPLHF
NA | few | TRBJ1-5 | TRBV6-6 | TGTGCCAGCAGTTACCTGGCTGGAGCCCAGCATTTT | CASSYLAGAQHF
TRBD1 | NA | TRBJ1-2 | TRBV7-9 | TGTGCCAGCACTGGGACAGATGGCTACACCTTC | CASTGTDGYTF
NA | NA | TRBJ2-3 | TRBV5-5 | TGTGCCAGCAGCCAAGTGGGCGTAGCGGACACAGATACGCAGTATTTT | CASSQVGVADTDTQYF
TRBD2 | NA | TRBJ2-5 | TRBV19 | TGTGCCAGTAGTGTCCCTCGGGCGGGGGAAGAGACCCAGTACTTC | CASSVPRAGEETQYF
NA | once | TRBJ1-2 | TRBV7-3 | TGTGCCAGCAGCCTTCGGAGCCGACAGAACTATGGCTACACCTTC | CASSLRSRQNYGYTF
NA | NA | TRBJ2-7 | TRBV6-5 | TGTGCCAGCAGGGGCACCTACGAGCAGTACTTC | CASRGTYEQYF
NA | NA | TRBJ1-4 | TRBV9 | TGTGCCAGCAGCCCCTTCAGCGGGACCCCTAATGAAAAACTGTTTTTT | CASSPFSGTPNEKLFF
NA | NA | TRBJ1-3 | TRBV15 | TGTGCCACCAGCAGAGATCGGAGGGAAGCTGCTGGAAACACCATATATTTT | CATSRDRREAAGNTIYF
TRBD1 | NA | TRBJ1-6 | TRBV7-2 | TGTGCCAGCACCCCCAGGGGGAATAATTCACCCCTCCACTTT | CASTPRGNNSPLHF
TRBD2 | NA | TRBJ2-1 | TRBV9 | TGTGCCAGCAGCGTAGATCAGCGGGGATTCAATGAGCAGTTCTTC | CASSVDQRGFNEQFF
NA | NA | TRBJ2-2 | TRBV3-1/TRBV3-2 | TGTGCCAGCAGCCCCCTATTTTCGGGGGTATATACCGGGGAGCTGTTTTTT | CASSPLFSGVYTGELFF
NA | NA | TRBJ2-7 | TRBV27 | TGTGCCAGCAGTTTATGGGGCCCCTACGAGCAGTACTTC | CASSLWGPYEQYF
TRBD1 | NA | TRBJ2-5 | TRBV5-1 | TGCGCCAGCAGCTCTTCGCTTGGACAGGGGGGGGGAGAGACCCAGTACTTC | CASSSSLGQGGGETQYF
NA | NA | TRBJ2-7 | TRBV5-1 | TGCGCCAGCAGCTTGGCCGGGTTATCAACCTACGAGCAGTACTTC | CASSLAGLSTYEQYF
NA | NA | TRBJ1-3 | TRBV20-1 | TGCAGTGCTAGTCCCGCGGGGGCTGGAAACACCATATATTTT | CSASPAGAGNTIYF
NA | NA | TRBJ1-2 | TRBV5-4 | TGTGCCAGCAGCCTTATAACAGGGCAGTATGGCTACACCTTC | CASSLITGQYGYTF
NA | NA | TRBJ2-1 | TRBV6-1 | TGTGCCAGCAGTGAACCTTGGGCTAGCGATGGCAATGAGCAGTTCTTC | CASSEPWASDGNEQFF
NA | NA | TRBJ2-3 | TRBV15 | TGTGCCACCAGCCGACGGAGCCGAGATACGCAGTATTTT | CATSRRSRDTQYF
TRBD1 | NA | TRBJ2-7 | TRBV9 | TGTGCCAGCAGCGGAGCGCAGGGGGCCGAGCAGTACTTC | CASSGAQGAEQYF
TRBD1 | NA | TRBJ1-4 | TRBV29-1 | TGCAGCGTTGAACGGACAGGGTTAAATGAAAAACTGTTTTTT | CSVERTGLNEKLFF
NA | NA | TRBJ2-7 | TRBV5-1 | TGCGCCAGCAGCCTGGGGGGCTGGGGCGAGCAGTACTTC | CASSLGGWGEQYF